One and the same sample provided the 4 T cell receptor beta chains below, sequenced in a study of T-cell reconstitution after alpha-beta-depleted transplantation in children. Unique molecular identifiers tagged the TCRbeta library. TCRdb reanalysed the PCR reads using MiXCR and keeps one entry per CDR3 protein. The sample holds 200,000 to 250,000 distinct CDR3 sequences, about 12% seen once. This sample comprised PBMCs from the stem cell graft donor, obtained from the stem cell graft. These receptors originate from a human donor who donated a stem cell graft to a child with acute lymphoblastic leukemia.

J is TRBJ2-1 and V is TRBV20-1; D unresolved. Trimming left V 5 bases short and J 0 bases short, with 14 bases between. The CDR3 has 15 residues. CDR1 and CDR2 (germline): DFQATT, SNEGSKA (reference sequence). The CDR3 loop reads CSASDILSSYNEQFF. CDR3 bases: TGCAGTGCTTCCGATATACTGAGCTCCTACAATGAGCAGTTCTTC.

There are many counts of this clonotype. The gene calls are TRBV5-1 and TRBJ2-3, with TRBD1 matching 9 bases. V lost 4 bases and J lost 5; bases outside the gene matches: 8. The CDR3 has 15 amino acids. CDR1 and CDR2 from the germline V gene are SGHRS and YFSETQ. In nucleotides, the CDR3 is TGCGCCAGCAGCCTCGGGGACAGGGATATAGATACGCAGTATTTT. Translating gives CASSLGDRDIDTQYF.

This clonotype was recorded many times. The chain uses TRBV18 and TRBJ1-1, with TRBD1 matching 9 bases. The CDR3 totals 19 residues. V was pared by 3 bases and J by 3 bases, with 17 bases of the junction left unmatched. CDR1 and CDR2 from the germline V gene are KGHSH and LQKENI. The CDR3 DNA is TGTGCCAGCTCACCGCCCCTCTTGGACAGGGGTGAGCGATACACTGAAGCTTTCTTT. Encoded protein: CASSPPLLDRGERYTEAFF.

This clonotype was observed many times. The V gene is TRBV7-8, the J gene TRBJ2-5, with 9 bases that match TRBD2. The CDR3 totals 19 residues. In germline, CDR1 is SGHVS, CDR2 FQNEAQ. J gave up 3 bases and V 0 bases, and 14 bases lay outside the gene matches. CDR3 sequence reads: CASSLARASGIHQEETQYF. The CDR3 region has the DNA TGTGCCAGCAGCTTAGCGCGGGCTAGCGGGATTCACCAGGAAGAGACCCAGTACTTC.